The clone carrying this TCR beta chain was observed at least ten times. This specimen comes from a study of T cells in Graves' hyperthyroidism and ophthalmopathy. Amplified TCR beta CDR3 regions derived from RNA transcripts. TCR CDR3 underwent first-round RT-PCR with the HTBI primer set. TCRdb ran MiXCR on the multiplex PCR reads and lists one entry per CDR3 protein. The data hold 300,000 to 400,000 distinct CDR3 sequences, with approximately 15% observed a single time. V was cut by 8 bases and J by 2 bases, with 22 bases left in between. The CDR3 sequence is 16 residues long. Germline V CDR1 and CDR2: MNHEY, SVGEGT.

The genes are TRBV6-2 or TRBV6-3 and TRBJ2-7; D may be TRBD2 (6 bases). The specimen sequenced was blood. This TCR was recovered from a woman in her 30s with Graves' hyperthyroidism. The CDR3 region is CASGMGLGLPPYEQYF. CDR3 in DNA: TGTGCCAGCGGAATGGGACTCGGACTACCGCCCTACGAGCAGTACTTC.